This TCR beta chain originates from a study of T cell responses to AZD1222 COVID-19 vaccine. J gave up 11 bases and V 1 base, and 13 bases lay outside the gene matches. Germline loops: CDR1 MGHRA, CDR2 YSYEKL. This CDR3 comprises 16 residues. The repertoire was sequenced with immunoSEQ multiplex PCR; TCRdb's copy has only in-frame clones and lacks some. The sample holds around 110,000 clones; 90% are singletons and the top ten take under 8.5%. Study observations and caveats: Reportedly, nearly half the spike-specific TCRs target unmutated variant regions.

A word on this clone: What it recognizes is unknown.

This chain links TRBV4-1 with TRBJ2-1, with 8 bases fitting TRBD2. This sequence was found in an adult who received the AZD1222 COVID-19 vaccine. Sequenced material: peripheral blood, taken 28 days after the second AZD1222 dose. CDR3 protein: CASSQALRTSPDKQFF. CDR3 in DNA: TGCGCCAGCAGCCAAGCCCTCCGGACTAGCCCGGATAAGCAGTTCTTC.